This TCR beta chain was observed in a study of cytomegalovirus exposure and HLA in healthy donors. Study-wide points: Reports described diagnosis of cytomegalovirus status by the classifier as highly specific and sensitive. A prior analysis recorded that most TCR beta V segments were productive about 87% or about 30% of the time. The study listed 164 cytomegalovirus-associated TCR beta chains.

In the PCR, 60 Vbeta and 13 Jbeta primers were used. Sequencing was performed with immunoSEQ multiplex PCR; in TCRdb, only in-frame clones are kept and a portion is missing. The table records some 110,000 clones, approximately 12% of them present only once. This clone was detected only a few times. Its matching antigen is unknown. The sequencing input was PBMCs. The sequence was collected from a man between 35 and 55 years old in good health and CMV-seropositive.

CDR3 DNA sequence: TGTGCCAGCACCAGGGAAGCCGTCAATGAGCAGTTCTTC. It encodes CASTREAVNEQFF. The genes are TRBV6-1 and TRBJ2-1; a possible D gene is TRBD1 (5 bases). The CDR3 contains 13 residues. Germline V gives CDR1 MNHNS, CDR2 SASEGT. The germline V and J ends were trimmed by 7 bases and 6 bases, with 13 bases remaining between them.